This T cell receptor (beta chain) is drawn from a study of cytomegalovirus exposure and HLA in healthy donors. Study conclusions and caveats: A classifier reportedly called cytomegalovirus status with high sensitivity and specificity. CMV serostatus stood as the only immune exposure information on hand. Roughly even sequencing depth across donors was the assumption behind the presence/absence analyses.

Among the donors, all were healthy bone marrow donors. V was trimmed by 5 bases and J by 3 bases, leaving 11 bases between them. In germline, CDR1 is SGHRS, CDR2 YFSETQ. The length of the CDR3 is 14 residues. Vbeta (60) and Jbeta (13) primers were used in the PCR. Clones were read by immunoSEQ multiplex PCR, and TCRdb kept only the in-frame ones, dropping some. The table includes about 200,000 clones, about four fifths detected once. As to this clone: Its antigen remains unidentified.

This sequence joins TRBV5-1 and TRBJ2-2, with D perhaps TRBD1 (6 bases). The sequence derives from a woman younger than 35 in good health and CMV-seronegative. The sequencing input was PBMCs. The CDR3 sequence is CASSPQGYTGELFF. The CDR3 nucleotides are TGCGCCAGCAGTCCCCAGGGGTACACCGGGGAGCTGTTTTTT.